This TCR beta chain was retrieved from a study of shared clonotypes between healthy human individuals. V was clipped by 10 bases and J by 2 bases, with 9 bases between them. Per the germline V gene, CDR1 is MDHEN and CDR2 is SYDVKM. The CDR3 loop spans 12 amino acids. Study conclusions and caveats: A handful of donors showed sharing of around 5% of naive CD4 clonotypes.

The method was immunoSEQ multiplex PCR; TCRdb's version includes in-frame clones alone and lacks a portion of them. Of around 2,100,000 clones listed, just under 95% are singletons. Terminally differentiated effector memory CD45RA+ cells were excluded from the naive CD8 cells, which were CD45RO-negative and positively selected for CCR7. This clone occurred once. Antigen specificity is unknown. The sequencing input was naive CD8+ T cells sorted from blood. The chain is built from TRBV28 and TRBJ2-1, with D perhaps matching TRBD1 (5 bases). The clonotype was recovered from a man aged 18 to 30 in good health. The CDR3 DNA is TGTGCCACCCAGACAGCCTACAATGAGCAGTTCTTC. This encodes CATQTAYNEQFF.